This is a list of T cell receptor beta chains from one sample in a study of early T cells in non-severe SARS-CoV-2 infection. Each CDR3 protein gets one entry after TCRdb re-called the 5' RACE reads with MiXCR. The top ten clones hold 3.5% to 4.5% of a sample with about 55,000 distinct CDR3 sequences, around 11% of them seen once. Sequenced material: whole blood. The receptors come from an adult who was a healthcare worker with PCR-confirmed SARS-CoV-2 infection or an uninfected control (not recorded which). CDR3s include the opening cysteine and the closing phenylalanine or tryptophan. Each record gives: V gene, J gene, clone size, D gene, CDR3 DNA, CDR3 protein. The D gene is left open where the match is weak. Only part of the rows carry a size: once, few, many, or a class if the clone is expanded.

V: TRBV3-1; J: TRBJ1-1; size: few; D: TRBD1; DNA: TGTGCCAGCAGCTCCAGGGGGCTTTCCAGTGAAGCTTTCTTT; CDR3: CASSSRGLSSEAFF
V: TRBV28; J: TRBJ2-3; size: .; D: TRBD2; DNA: TGTGCCAGCAGTCTAGCGGGAGGTGGCACAGATACGCAGTATTTT; CDR3: CASSLAGGGTDTQYF
V: TRBV5-1; J: TRBJ2-1; size: few; D: .; DNA: TGCGCCAGCAGCTTGGGGAGCGGAGGAGAGCAGTTCTTC; CDR3: CASSLGSGGEQFF
V: TRBV6-4; J: TRBJ2-1; size: many; D: .; DNA: TGTGCCAGCAGTGGCGGGACGGGTGAGCAGTTCTTC; CDR3: CASSGGTGEQFF
V: TRBV20-1; J: TRBJ1-2; size: .; D: TRBD1; DNA: TGCAGTGCTAGAGATGCAGGGGGCTCAATCTATGGCTACACCTTC; CDR3: CSARDAGGSIYGYTF
V: TRBV2; J: TRBJ2-7; size: .; D: TRBD1; DNA: TGTGCCAGCAGTGAACACAGGGGTCCGTACTTC; CDR3: CASSEHRGPYF
V: TRBV27; J: TRBJ2-7; size: few; D: TRBD2; DNA: TGTGCCAGCAGTTTCGCGGCGGGGGGCGCCTACGAGCAGTACTTC; CDR3: CASSFAAGGAYEQYF
V: TRBV10-1; J: TRBJ2-1; size: many; D: TRBD2; DNA: TGCGCCAGCAGTGAGGGCGGGAGCAACAATGAGCAGTTCTTC; CDR3: CASSEGGSNNEQFF
V: TRBV28; J: TRBJ1-5; size: many; D: .; DNA: TGTGCCAGCACCATGGGCAGTTATAGCAATCAGCCCCAGCATTTT; CDR3: CASTMGSYSNQPQHF
V: TRBV9; J: TRBJ2-1; size: many; D: TRBD2; DNA: TGTGCCAGCAGCGGTACTAGCGCCCCCTACAATGAGCAGTTCTTC; CDR3: CASSGTSAPYNEQFF
V: TRBV7-9; J: TRBJ1-2; size: .; D: .; DNA: TGTGCCAGCAGCTTAGGGCCAGGGAAGAACTATGGCTACACCTTC; CDR3: CASSLGPGKNYGYTF
V: TRBV11-1; J: TRBJ2-3; size: few; D: .; DNA: TGTGCCAGCAGCTTAGTGGCGGTTTATAGCACAGATACGCAGTATTTT; CDR3: CASSLVAVYSTDTQYF
V: TRBV30; J: TRBJ2-1; size: few; D: TRBD2; DNA: TGTGCCTGTAGTCCGGGACTAGCGGGAATGAATGAGCAGTTCTTC; CDR3: CACSPGLAGMNEQFF
V: TRBV6-1; J: TRBJ2-5; size: many; D: .; DNA: TGTGCCAGCAGTGAAGCGGCAGCTCGGGAGACCCAGTACTTC; CDR3: CASSEAAARETQYF
V: TRBV27; J: TRBJ2-3; size: .; D: TRBD2; DNA: TGTGCCAGCAGACTAGCGGCTAGCACAGATACGCAGTATTTT; CDR3: CASRLAASTDTQYF
V: TRBV14; J: TRBJ1-1; size: many; D: .; DNA: TGTGCCAGCAGCCTTCGACAGGCTATGAACACTGAAGCTTTCTTT; CDR3: CASSLRQAMNTEAFF
V: TRBV7-2; J: TRBJ2-3; size: few; D: TRBD2; DNA: TGTGCCAGCAGCTTACTCGGGACTAGGCCCACAGATACGCAGTATTTT; CDR3: CASSLLGTRPTDTQYF
V: TRBV18; J: TRBJ2-5; size: few; D: .; DNA: TGTGCCAGCTCACCACTACCGGAGACCCAGTACTTC; CDR3: CASSPLPETQYF
V: TRBV11-2; J: TRBJ2-7; size: few; D: TRBD2; DNA: TGTGCCAGCAGCTCTGGACTAGCGGGAGGGGTTGGGGAGCAGTACTTC; CDR3: CASSSGLAGGVGEQYF
V: TRBV9; J: TRBJ1-1; size: .; D: .; DNA: TGTGCCAGCAGCGTAGGTCCCGGGGCCCTAACTGAAGCTTTCTTT; CDR3: CASSVGPGALTEAFF
V: TRBV4-2; J: TRBJ2-3; size: once; D: .; DNA: TGTGCCAGCAGCCAAGGGGGGGCTGGCGGCACAGATACGCAGTATTTT; CDR3: CASSQGGAGGTDTQYF
V: TRBV28; J: TRBJ2-7; size: .; D: TRBD1; DNA: TGTGCCAGCAGTCCCAGGACAGGCCTCAGGGACGAGCAGTACTTC; CDR3: CASSPRTGLRDEQYF
V: TRBV5-1; J: TRBJ2-7; size: .; D: .; DNA: TGCGCCAGCAGCTTGGCAGTCGGGCAGGGGAAGGAGCAGTACTTC; CDR3: CASSLAVGQGKEQYF
V: TRBV12-3/TRBV12-4; J: TRBJ1-5; size: many; D: .; DNA: TGTGCCAGCAGTTTAGCGCTGGGAGGGAATCAGCCCCAGCATTTT; CDR3: CASSLALGGNQPQHF
V: TRBV20-1; J: TRBJ2-3; size: few; D: TRBD1; DNA: TGCAGTGCTGGGACAGGCTCAGACACAGATACGCAGTATTTT; CDR3: CSAGTGSDTDTQYF
V: TRBV10-2; J: TRBJ1-6; size: .; D: .; DNA: TGCGCCAGCAGTGAAGTACCTACAGGGTCACCCCTCCACTTT; CDR3: CASSEVPTGSPLHF
V: TRBV7-6; J: TRBJ2-1; size: .; D: .; DNA: TGTGCCAGCAGCTATAACTGGGGGGATGAGCAGTTCTTC; CDR3: CASSYNWGDEQFF
V: TRBV6-6; J: TRBJ1-2; size: .; D: .; DNA: TGTGCCAGCAGTTACCTGGACCGAGCTAACTATGGCTACACCTTC; CDR3: CASSYLDRANYGYTF
V: TRBV9; J: TRBJ1-1; size: .; D: .; DNA: TGTGCCAGCAGCCCAGCGGTGGGATCCGTCTGGGATGGAGCTTTCTTT; CDR3: CASSPAVGSVWDGAFF
V: TRBV5-1; J: TRBJ1-1; size: .; D: TRBD1; DNA: TGCGCCAGTAGAGTCGGACAGGGGAACACTGAAGCTTTCTTT; CDR3: CASRVGQGNTEAFF
V: TRBV4-2; J: TRBJ1-1; size: many; D: .; DNA: TGTGCCAGCAGCCAAGCCCCCGGGGGGGCGTCGGCTTTCTTT; CDR3: CASSQAPGGASAFF
V: TRBV29-1; J: TRBJ2-2; size: .; D: .; DNA: TGCAGCGTTGACCGTACCGGGGAGCTGTTTTTT; CDR3: CSVDRTGELFF
V: TRBV20-1; J: TRBJ1-2; size: many; D: .; DNA: TGCAGTGCTAGCCCTACAGGCCTATATGGCTACACCTTC; CDR3: CSASPTGLYGYTF
V: TRBV18; J: TRBJ2-7; size: many; D: TRBD1; DNA: TGTGCCAGCTCAAATAGGGACAGGGGAGAATCCGAGCAGTACTTC; CDR3: CASSNRDRGESEQYF
V: TRBV5-4; J: TRBJ2-2; size: .; D: TRBD2; DNA: TGTGCCAGCAGCCCTACTAGCGGGAAGGCCGGGGAGCTGTTTTTT; CDR3: CASSPTSGKAGELFF
V: TRBV11-2; J: TRBJ2-2; size: few; D: .; DNA: TGTGCCAGCAGCTTTAACGGCGGGATGGTCGGGGAGCTGTTTTTT; CDR3: CASSFNGGMVGELFF
V: TRBV6-6; J: TRBJ2-7; size: many; D: .; DNA: TGTGCCAGCAGCCAGACCGCCAGCTCCTACGAGCAGTACTTC; CDR3: CASSQTASSYEQYF
V: TRBV20-1; J: TRBJ2-1; size: many; D: .; DNA: TGCAGTGCTTCAGGTGATAGCTCCTACAATGAGCAGTTCTTC; CDR3: CSASGDSSYNEQFF
V: TRBV21-1; J: TRBJ1-6; size: .; D: .; DNA: TGTGCCAGGTGGGGGAATTCACCCCTCCACTTT; CDR3: CARWGNSPLHF
V: TRBV10-3; J: TRBJ2-7; size: many; D: .; DNA: TGTGCCATCAGTGAGTCGTTTGGGCGTTCCTACGAACAGTACTTC; CDR3: CAISESFGRSYEQYF
V: TRBV5-5; J: TRBJ2-5; size: .; D: .; DNA: TGTGCCAGCAGGATTATGGACGGCCAAGAGACCCAGTACTTC; CDR3: CASRIMDGQETQYF
V: TRBV12-3/TRBV12-4; J: TRBJ2-7; size: .; D: .; DNA: TGTGCCAGCTCCCTCAGCGAGAACTACGAGCAGTACTTC; CDR3: CASSLSENYEQYF
V: TRBV28; J: TRBJ2-3; size: few; D: .; DNA: TGTGCCAGCAGTTTGCCCTTCATATCGCAGTATTTT; CDR3: CASSLPFISQYF
V: TRBV6-5; J: TRBJ2-3; size: .; D: .; DNA: TGTGCCAGCAGTTACTATGGTCAGACAGATACGCAGTATTTT; CDR3: CASSYYGQTDTQYF
V: TRBV5-1; J: TRBJ1-2; size: .; D: TRBD1; DNA: TGCGCCAGCAGCTTGAGACAGGGCCCCTATGGCTACACCTTC; CDR3: CASSLRQGPYGYTF
V: TRBV4-1; J: TRBJ2-5; size: few; D: TRBD2; DNA: TGCGCCAGCAGCCAAGACCCAGCGGGAGGTTTAAAAGAGACCCAGTACTTC; CDR3: CASSQDPAGGLKETQYF